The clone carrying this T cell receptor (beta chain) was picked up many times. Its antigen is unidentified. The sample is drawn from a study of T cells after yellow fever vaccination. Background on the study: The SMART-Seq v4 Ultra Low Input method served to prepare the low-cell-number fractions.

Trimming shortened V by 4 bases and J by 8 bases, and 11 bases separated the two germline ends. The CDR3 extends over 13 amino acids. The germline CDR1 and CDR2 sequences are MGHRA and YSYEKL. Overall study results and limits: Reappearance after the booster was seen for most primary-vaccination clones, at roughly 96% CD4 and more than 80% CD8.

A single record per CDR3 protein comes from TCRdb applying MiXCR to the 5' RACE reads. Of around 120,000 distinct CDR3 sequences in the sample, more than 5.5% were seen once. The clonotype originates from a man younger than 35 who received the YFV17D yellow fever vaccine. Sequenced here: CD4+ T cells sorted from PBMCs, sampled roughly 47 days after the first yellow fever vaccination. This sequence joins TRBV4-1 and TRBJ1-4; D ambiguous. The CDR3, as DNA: TGCGCCAGCAGCCGCGGGCCTGGCGAAAAACTGTTTTTT. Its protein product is CASSRGPGEKLFF.